The sequence of this TCR beta chain was determined in a study of T cells in narcolepsy. Study-level background: Enrolled donors included narcolepsy type 1 or type 2 patients and healthy controls. Notes on the study in general: Autoreactive HCRT-specific and TRIB2-specific clonotypes were marked in same-patient CSF-versus-blood CD4+ comparisons. Some memory CD4+ repertoires had no autoreactive clone sequences.

The protocol was immunoSEQ multiplex PCR, while the TCRdb copy is restricted to in-frame clones and leaves out a portion. The table has about 29,000 clones, around 87% seen once. CDR1 is MNHNS and CDR2 is SASEGT in the germline V gene. The CDR3 has 13 residues. Trimming shortened V by 6 bases and J by 1 base, and 9 bases separated the two germline ends. Note on this clone: Its antigen is unknown.

What was sequenced was memory (CD45RA-) CD4+ T cells from blood. The TCR sequence derives from a human donor in good health. The chain joins TRBV6-1 to TRBJ1-1; unclear D gene. In DNA form, the CDR3 reads TGTGCCAGCAGGCCACTAAAGAACACTGAAGCTTTCTTT. As protein: CASRPLKNTEAFF.